This T cell receptor (beta chain) comes out of a study of T-cell reconstitution after alpha-beta-depleted transplantation in children (dated by TCRdb to 2015 to 2016). Background on the whole study: T-cell immune reconstitution after TCRalphabeta/CD19-depleted allogeneic hematopoietic cell transplantation in children was quantitatively tracked in the study by means of TCR repertoire profiling.

This clonotype was found many times. Its recognized antigen is unknown. No base quality values were provided; no much bigger clone lies one nucleotide off. Libraries were prepared through PCR. The run used an Illumina HiSeq 2500. Molecular barcoding was employed in the preparation of TCR libraries, with unique molecular identifiers being used to normalize TCRbeta repertoire quantification. In-frame beta chains were kept once TCRdb had trimmed the public reads at Q25 with fastp and called clones with MiXCR. Rows are combined by CDR3 protein, so each entry shows the most common genes and DNA. The sample table records about 110,000 distinct CDR3 sequences; 10% to 13% of these occur just once. The top ten constitute about 7.3% of the sample. Via the germline V gene, CDR1 is MDHEN and CDR2 SYDVKM. The CDR3 numbers 13 residues from cysteine through phenylalanine. The only DNA kept is the CDR3, 39 bases in frame from the first base. Trimming takes 6 bases from V and 9 bases from J, and the germline ends sit 17 bases apart.

This clonotype was obtained from a human donor who donated a stem cell graft to a child with acute lymphoblastic leukemia. The chain is made from TRBV28 and TRBJ1-1; TRBD1 is a possible D gene, resting on 6 matching bases. The sample here was PBMCs from the stem cell graft donor, taken from the stem cell graft. The CDR3 reads as follows: CASSLGSRGKAFF. The sequenced DNA: TGTGCCAGCAGCCTAGGGAGTAGGGGGAAAGCTTTCTTT. The full variable domain, completed from the reference TRBV28 and TRBJ1-1 proteins outside the CDR3, reads DVKVTQSSRYLVKRTGEKVFLECVQDMDHENMFWYRQDPGLGLRLIYFSYDVKMKEKGDIPEGYSVSREKKERFSLILESASTNQTSMYLCASSLGSRGKAFFGQGTRLTVV.